The 23 T cell receptor beta chains below come from one sample, sequenced in a study of blood T cell repertoires in COVID-19. Some clones are missing from TCRdb's copy, which holds only in-frame ones; the method was immunoSEQ multiplex PCR. This sample has approximately 200,000 clones; roughly 81% occur once, and the top ten carry around 0.98%. Sequencing input: peripheral blood. The receptors derive from a man aged 40-50 years with acute or convalescent COVID-19.

The CDR3 loop is CASSLSGAGANEKLFF. The CDR3 DNA follows: TGTGCCAGCAGCTTAAGTGGGGCTGGTGCTAATGAAAAACTGTTTTTT. The J gene is TRBJ1-4, the V gene TRBV7-9; TRBD1 is a possible D gene (5 bases). The CDR3 length is 16 residues. V was trimmed by 2 bases and J by 3 bases, leaving 13 bases between them. Germline CDR1 reads SEHNR; CDR2 reads FQNEAQ (reference sequence).

In DNA, the CDR3 is TGTGCCAGTAGTACCTGGTACTCCCGGTCTGGAAACACCATATATTTT. Residues: CASSTWYSRSGNTIYF. The rearrangement uses TRBV19 and TRBJ1-3; D is unclear. Germline CDR1 reads LNHDA; CDR2 reads SQIVND (reference sequence). This CDR3 region has 16 residues. V was clipped by 4 bases and J by 1 base, with 14 bases between them.

V is TRBV6-2 or TRBV6-3 and J is TRBJ1-5; TRBD1 aligns across 9 bases. V shed 0 bases and J 2 bases; nucleotides not matched to a gene: 2. The germline V gene encodes CDR1 MNHEY and CDR2 SVGEGT. The length of the CDR3 is 16 residues. In nucleotides, the CDR3 is TGTGCCAGCAGTTACTCGACAGGGGGGGGCAATCAGCCCCAGCATTTT. It encodes CASSYSTGGGNQPQHF.

This chain connects TRBV7-9 to TRBJ2-7; the match to TRBD1 covers 10 bases. The CDR3 totals 14 residues. Losses at the gene ends were 5 bases for V and 4 bases for J; bases not matched to a gene: 5. CDR1 and CDR2 (germline): SEHNR, FQNEAQ (reference sequence). The CDR3 nucleotides are TGTGCCAGCAGCGCCGGGACAGGGGAGTACGAGCAGTACTTC. Translation gives CASSAGTGEYEQYF.

This clone was observed once. The chain joins TRBV24-1 to TRBJ1-2; 8 bases line up with TRBD1. Germline V gives CDR1 KGHDR, CDR2 SFDVKD. This CDR3 has 14 residues. V shed 4 bases, J shed 3 bases, and the junction held 3 bases outside the gene matches. CDR3 bases: TGTGCCACCAGTGAGACACAGGGGGACTATGGCTACACCTTC. Translation gives CATSETQGDYGYTF.

The V gene is TRBV12-3 or TRBV12-4, the J gene TRBJ2-1; 7 bases fit TRBD1. The CDR3 extends over 13 amino acids. J was trimmed by 13 bases and V by 6 bases; bases with no gene match: 12. The CDR3 bases are TGTGCCAGCAGCAATCGACAGGGATTGTCACAGTTCTTC. Translated: CASSNRQGLSQFF.

This clone was seen once. The chain uses TRBV18 and TRBJ1-2, with 8 bases lining up with TRBD1. CDR1 and CDR2 (germline): KGHSH, LQKENI. Germline trimming cut 2 bases from V and 4 bases from J; bases unmatched to any gene: 6. The CDR3 has 15 amino acids. CDR3 sequence reads: CASSPVTGEVYGYTF. DNA of the CDR3: TGTGCCAGCTCACCAGTGACAGGGGAGGTCTATGGCTACACCTTC.

In its sample, this clone was seen a few times. V and J are TRBV7-8 and TRBJ1-5; 7 nucleotides line up with TRBD1. CDR3 length: 16 amino acids. The V and J ends lost 5 bases and 0 bases, in that order; junction bases with no gene match: 7. CDR1 is SGHVS, CDR2 FQNEAQ, per germline. CDR3 nucleotide sequence: TGTGCCAGCAGCCTCGGGACAGTTTATAGCAATCAGCCCCAGCATTTT. Its translation is CASSLGTVYSNQPQHF.

V usage is TRBV10-1 and J usage is TRBJ1-1; 7 bases align to TRBD1. CDR1 and CDR2 from the germline V gene are WNHNN and SYGVQD (reference sequence). The V segment lost 7 bases and the J segment 9 bases; nucleotides outside the gene matches: 5. The CDR3 is 11 amino acids. CDR3 DNA: TGCGCCAGCACCTCGACAGGGCAAGCTTTCTTT. It yields the protein CASTSTGQAFF.

The V gene is TRBV12-3 or TRBV12-4, the J gene TRBJ1-2; D gene uncertain. The CDR3 covers 13 residues. With 3 bases removed from V and 3 bases from J, the gap between germline ends came to 8 bases. CDR3 nucleotide sequence: TGTGCCAGCAGTTTGGAGGGTCACTATGGCTACACCTTC. This gives the protein CASSLEGHYGYTF.

The chain couples TRBV11-2 to TRBJ2-2; D remains ambiguous. This CDR3 has 14 amino acids. Looked up from germline, CDR1 is SGHAT and CDR2 is FQNNGV. The V end lost 4 bases, the J end lost 4 bases, and 10 bases lay between the germline ends. The CDR3 is CASSSKRVTGELFF. The CDR3 region has the DNA TGTGCCAGCAGCTCAAAACGCGTCACCGGGGAGCTGTTTTTT.

This chain joins TRBV19 and TRBJ1-2, with 7 nucleotides matching TRBD1. The germline CDR1 and CDR2 sequences are LNHDA and SQIVND (reference sequence). The V gene end was trimmed by 10 bases and the J gene end by 8 bases; junction bases not matched to a gene: 7. The CDR3 is 11 amino acids. CDR3 residues: CATQTGWGYTF. CDR3 coding DNA: TGTGCCACTCAGACAGGGTGGGGCTACACCTTC. Drawing the rest from reference TRBV19 and TRBJ1-2, the complete variable domain is DGGITQSPKYLFRKEGQNVTLSCEQNLNHDAMYWYRQDPGQGLRLIYYSQIVNDFQKGDIAEGYSVSREKKESFPLTVTSAQKNPTAFYLCATQTGWGYTFGSGTRLTVV.

The J gene is TRBJ1-2, the V gene TRBV10-3; D is unresolved. V lost 5 bases to trimming and J lost 8 bases, with 18 bases between them. CDR3 size: 14 residues. CDR1 and CDR2 from the germline V gene are ENHRY and SYGVKD. The CDR3 reads CAISRPLESQGYTF. The CDR3 DNA follows: TGTGCCATCAGTCGCCCCCTTGAGAGTCAAGGCTACACCTTC.

The chain uses TRBV10-3 and TRBJ1-2; the match to TRBD1 covers 9 bases. Germline CDR1 reads ENHRY; CDR2 reads SYGVKD. The CDR3 runs to 14 residues. With 10 bases clipped from V and 2 bases from J, the junction kept 8 bases outside the gene matches. DNA for the CDR3: TGTGCCACAGGGGCCGGGACAGGGAACTATGGCTACACCTTC. Encoded protein: CATGAGTGNYGYTF.

The J gene is TRBJ1-4, the V gene TRBV7-9, with 7 positions matching TRBD1. CDR1 and CDR2 (germline): SEHNR, FQNEAQ (reference sequence). The CDR3 covers 15 residues. V trimming: 2 bases; J trimming: 4 bases; junction bases outside the gene matches: 4. CDR3 sequence: CASSLMDRINEKLFF. Here the CDR3 DNA reads TGTGCCAGCAGCTTAATGGACAGGATTAATGAAAAACTGTTTTTT.

The V and J genes are TRBV7-9 and TRBJ1-3; D remains ambiguous. CDR1 is SEHNR and CDR2 is FQNEAQ in the germline V gene (reference sequence). With 7 bases removed from V and 0 bases from J, the gap between germline ends came to 13 bases. The CDR3 has 15 amino acids. CDR3 in amino acids: CASTRRGSSGNTIYF. In nucleotides, the CDR3 is TGTGCCAGCACTCGGCGGGGAAGCTCTGGAAACACCATATATTTT.

J is TRBJ1-4 and V is TRBV15; no definite D call. The ends were cut back, 5 bases at V and 5 bases at J, with 6 bases in the middle. This CDR3 region has 12 residues. CDR1 and CDR2 (germline): LNHNV, YYDKDF (reference sequence). The CDR3 is CATSGQNEKLFF. The CDR3 bases are TGTGCCACCAGCGGTCAGAATGAAAAACTGTTTTTT.

The chain couples TRBV24-1 to TRBJ2-2; tentatively, D is TRBD1 (5 bases). Germline V gene data show CDR1 as KGHDR and CDR2 as SFDVKD. The CDR3 has 16 amino acids. Trimming cost V 4 bases and J 6 bases, with 17 bases left between them. CDR3 sequence: CATSEKWGQGAGELFF. The CDR3 DNA reads TGTGCCACCAGTGAAAAATGGGGTCAGGGTGCCGGGGAGCTGTTTTTT.

This chain connects TRBV7-9 to TRBJ1-1; D uncertain. The CDR3 totals 14 residues. Germline CDR1 SEHNR, CDR2 FQNEAQ (reference sequence). V was pared by 1 base and J by 1 base, with 7 bases between. CDR3 loop: CASSLGQANTEAFF. CDR3 DNA sequence: TGTGCCAGCAGCTTAGGTCAGGCGAACACTGAAGCTTTCTTT.

The rearrangement joins TRBV7-9 to TRBJ2-7; 11 bases are a match to TRBD2. The germline gives CDR1 SEHNR, CDR2 FQNEAQ (reference sequence). The CDR3 consists of 15 residues. The trim removed 4 bases at V and 4 bases at J, leaving 6 bases unmatched. The CDR3 sequence is CASSSSTSGVYEQYF. The CDR3 DNA is TGTGCCAGCAGCTCGTCGACTAGCGGGGTTTACGAGCAGTACTTC.

This rearrangement joins TRBV19 to TRBJ2-7, with D perhaps TRBD1 (5 bases). Trimming shortened V by 3 bases and J by 3 bases, and 9 bases separated the two germline ends. The CDR3 has 13 amino acids. Per the germline V gene, CDR1 is LNHDA and CDR2 is SQIVND (reference sequence). The CDR3 region is CASSIGHIYEQYF. CDR3 bases: TGTGCCAGTAGTATCGGACATATCTACGAGCAGTACTTC. Full variable domain (remainder filled in from reference TRBV19 and TRBJ2-7): DGGITQSPKYLFRKEGQNVTLSCEQNLNHDAMYWYRQDPGQGLRLIYYSQIVNDFQKGDIAEGYSVSREKKESFPLTVTSAQKNPTAFYLCASSIGHIYEQYFGPGTRLTVT.

The chain carries TRBV19 and TRBJ2-5; 9 bases match TRBD2. The CDR3 loop spans 15 amino acids. Germline V gives CDR1 LNHDA, CDR2 SQIVND (reference sequence). Trimming took 8 bases from V and 5 from J; bases not matched to a gene: 12. The chain's CDR3 is CASSRLAARGETQYF. Here the CDR3 DNA reads TGTGCCAGTTCTCGACTAGCGGCGCGCGGGGAGACCCAGTACTTC. The full variable domain, completed using reference TRBV19 and TRBJ2-5, is DGGITQSPKYLFRKEGQNVTLSCEQNLNHDAMYWYRQDPGQGLRLIYYSQIVNDFQKGDIAEGYSVSREKKESFPLTVTSAQKNPTAFYLCASSRLAARGETQYFGPGTRLLVL.

The V and J genes are TRBV18 and TRBJ1-1; 10 bases agree with TRBD1. Germline-derived CDR1 and CDR2 are KGHSH and LQKENI. After removal of 3 bases from V and 2 bases from J, the junction contained 9 bases not matched to a gene. The CDR3 runs 17 residues. CDR3 bases: TGTGCCAGCTCACCGCTGGGACAGGGGAAACAAAACACTGAAGCTTTCTTT. Translation: CASSPLGQGKQNTEAFF.